The 6 T cell receptor beta chains below all came from one sample that was sequenced in a study of cytomegalovirus exposure and HLA in healthy donors. The PCR employed 60 Vbeta primers together with 13 Jbeta primers. The data were produced by immunoSEQ multiplex PCR, yet TCRdb's version contains in-frame clones alone and is incomplete. Of over 90,000 clones listed, approximately 76% were seen once; the top ten hold roughly 20%. Sequenced input: PBMCs. These receptors originate from a woman in her fifties or sixties in good health and CMV-seropositive.

The J gene is TRBJ1-2, the V gene TRBV19; possibly TRBD1 for D (5 bases). V was shortened by 6 bases and J by 2 bases, with 16 bases between the two germline ends. The length of the CDR3 is 15 residues. Looked up from germline, CDR1 is LNHDA and CDR2 is SQIVND (reference sequence). CDR3 DNA: TGTGCCAGTAGCATTGGCTTAGGGGCAAACTATGGCTACACCTTC. Its protein product is CASSIGLGANYGYTF.

This clone was detected once. This chain connects TRBV28 to TRBJ1-5; D gene unclear. Trimming left V 2 bases short and J 0 bases short, with 5 bases between. The germline gives CDR1 MDHEN, CDR2 SYDVKM. The CDR3 is 14 amino acids. The chain's CDR3 is CASSLTASNQPQHF. CDR3 sequence (DNA): TGTGCCAGCAGTTTAACAGCTAGCAATCAGCCCCAGCATTTT.

A single count supports this clone. The chain is built from TRBV28 and TRBJ2-1, with a possible D match to TRBD1 (5 bases). The CDR3 runs to 12 residues. From germline, CDR1 is MDHEN and CDR2 SYDVKM. V lost 2 bases and J lost 9, with 8 bases in between. CDR3 sequence reads: CASSLRGGEQFF. CDR3 sequence (DNA): TGTGCCAGCAGTTTAAGGGGCGGTGAGCAGTTCTTC.

V gene TRBV6-1 combines with J gene TRBJ2-7, with 7 bases that match TRBD2. CDR1 is MNHNS, CDR2 SASEGT, per germline. CDR3 length: 16 residues. V trimming: 2 bases; J trimming: 5 bases; junction bases outside the gene matches: 12. CDR3 sequence reads: CASSEIRRGGRDEQYF. The CDR3 region has the DNA TGTGCCAGCAGTGAAATTCGGCGGGGAGGGCGAGACGAGCAGTACTTC.

The V call is TRBV29-1, the J call TRBJ1-4; TRBD1 might be the D (5 bases). The CDR3 runs to 11 residues. Germline CDR1 and CDR2: SQVTM and ANQGSEA. Trimming stripped 5 bases from V and 10 bases from J, with 11 bases between. The CDR3 nucleotides are TGCAGCGTTACAGTCGGGGGAAAACTGTTTTTT. This translates into CSVTVGGKLFF.

This clone was seen only a few times. The chain carries TRBV6-1 and TRBJ2-7; D gene unclear. Germline V gene data show CDR1 as MNHNS and CDR2 as SASEGT. The CDR3 totals 13 residues. V was clipped by 0 bases and J by 3 bases, with 6 bases between them. As DNA, the CDR3 is TGTGCCAGCAGTGAAGCGTCCCGCTACGAGCAGTACTTC. Translated: CASSEASRYEQYF.